This T cell receptor (beta chain) emerged from a study of sequential checkpoint blockade in melanoma (dated by TCRdb to the late 2010s). For the wider study: In a 1:1 randomization, patients received either first-line nivolumab then ipilimumab (arm A) or ipilimumab then nivolumab (arm B). Both trial sequences were followed by maintenance nivolumab. General study outcomes and caveats: Larger, independent patient cohorts are needed to validate the response-prediction model that combines TCR metrics and mutation burden.

Taken from cysteine to phenylalanine, the CDR3 has 16 residues. Kept here is only the CDR3 DNA, which spans 48 bases and is read in frame from base 1. Compared with germline, V lacks 5 bases and J lacks 0 bases; bases without a gene match: 4. Via the germline V gene, CDR1 is MDHEN and CDR2 SYDVKM. Only a few counts were recorded for this clone. There is no known antigen for this receptor. The sample holds no much larger clone one base away, and base qualities are not on file. TCRbeta CDR3 regions were immunosequenced from genomic DNA with the immunoSEQ Assay. Genomic DNA was amplified by bias-controlled multiplex PCR before high-throughput sequencing. Per the authors' processing: To quantify the absolute abundance of each unique TCRbeta CDR3 region, the sequences were collapsed and filtered. Clonality, defined as 1 minus Pielou's evenness, was calculated using only productive rearrangements. A previously published method was used to identify clones whose frequencies were significantly greater in on-treatment samples than in baseline samples. Entries here come from immuneACCESS through TCRdb and include only in-frame sequences with V and J called. Some clones fail to appear in such tables; in the studies checked, an unresolved V gene covers under half of the shortfall, and the cause of the remainder is unknown. D and trimming were read from the DNA, whereas the V and J calls and clone size are those reported in that table. This sample comprises tens of thousands of clones, more than 60% of them detected only once. 22% of the sample lies in the top ten.

The label giving this sample's treatment or condition can be read as: randomized to nivolumab then ipilimumab (arm A) or the reverse (arm B). Prior DNA-damaging chemotherapy had not been received by any trial patient. Thawed PBMCs were sorted on a FACS Aria II flow cytometer to isolate live CD3+CD8+ cells negative for CD19 and CD56. CheckMate 064, a randomized, open-label phase II trial of sequential checkpoint blockade, was the source of the samples, all of which came from patients with melanoma. Peripheral blood mononuclear cells were collected by leukapheresis, purified using Ficoll-Paque, and frozen in human serum containing approximately 9.1% DMSO. Purity of sorted blood CD3+CD8+ cells was verified at >98% immediately after sorting, followed by DNA extraction.

This clonotype was obtained from a human donor with melanoma. This sequence uses TRBV28 and TRBJ2-1; 10 middle bases align to TRBD2. The material was CD8+ T cells sorted from blood (inferred from file names), obtained from a patient given nivolumab and ipilimumab in sequence. The CDR3 is CASSPPSGSSYNEQFF. The DNA reads TGTGCCAGCAGTCCTCCTAGCGGGAGCTCCTACAATGAGCAGTTCTTC.